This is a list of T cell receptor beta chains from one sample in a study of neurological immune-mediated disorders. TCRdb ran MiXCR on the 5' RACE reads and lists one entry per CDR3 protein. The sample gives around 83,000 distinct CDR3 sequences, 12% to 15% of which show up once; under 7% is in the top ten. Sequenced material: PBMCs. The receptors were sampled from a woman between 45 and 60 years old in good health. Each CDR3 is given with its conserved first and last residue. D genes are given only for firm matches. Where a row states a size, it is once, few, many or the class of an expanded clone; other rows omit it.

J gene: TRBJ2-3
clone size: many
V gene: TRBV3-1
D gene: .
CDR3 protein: CASSPTWDTQYF
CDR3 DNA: TGTGCCAGCAGTCCTACGTGGGATACGCAGTATTTT

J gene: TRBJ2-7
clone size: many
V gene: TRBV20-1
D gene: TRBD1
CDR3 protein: CSARQGAYEQYF
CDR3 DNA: TGCAGTGCGAGACAGGGCGCCTACGAGCAGTACTTC

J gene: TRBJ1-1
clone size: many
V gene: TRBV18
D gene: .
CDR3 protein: CASKNLNTEAFF
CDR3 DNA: TGTGCCAGCAAGAATCTGAACACTGAAGCTTTCTTT

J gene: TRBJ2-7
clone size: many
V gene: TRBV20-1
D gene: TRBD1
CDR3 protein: CSASSSFTGQGPEQYF
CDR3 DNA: TGCAGTGCTAGCAGCTCTTTCACGGGACAGGGACCCGAGCAGTACTTC

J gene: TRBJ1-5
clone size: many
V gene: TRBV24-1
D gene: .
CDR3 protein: CATSDSWISQPQHF
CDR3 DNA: TGTGCCACCAGTGATTCTTGGATTAGTCAGCCCCAGCATTTT

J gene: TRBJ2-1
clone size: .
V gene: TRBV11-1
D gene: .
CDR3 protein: CASRPGPGLGGSNEQIF
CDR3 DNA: TGTGCCAGCAGACCAGGACCGGGACTCGGGGGCTCCAATGAGCAGATCTTC

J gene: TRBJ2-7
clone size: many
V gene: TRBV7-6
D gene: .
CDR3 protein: CASSRQSSEQYF
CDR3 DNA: TGTGCCAGCAGCCGACAGAGCTCCGAGCAGTACTTC

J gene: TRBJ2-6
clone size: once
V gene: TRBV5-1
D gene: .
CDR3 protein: CASSPRLSWANVLTF
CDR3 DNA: TGCGCCAGCAGCCCCCGACTCTCTTGGGCCAACGTCCTTACTTTC

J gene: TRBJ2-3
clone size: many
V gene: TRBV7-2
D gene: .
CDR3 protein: CASSLSSTDTQYF
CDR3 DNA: TGTGCCAGCAGCTTATCTAGCACAGATACGCAGTATTTT

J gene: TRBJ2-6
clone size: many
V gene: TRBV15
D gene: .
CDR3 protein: CATSEFYGVLTF
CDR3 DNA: TGTGCCACCAGCGAATTTTACGGCGTCCTGACTTTC

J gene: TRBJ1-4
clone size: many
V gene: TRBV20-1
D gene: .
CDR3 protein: CSAGSGATNEKLFF
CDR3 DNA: TGCAGTGCCGGAAGCGGTGCAACTAATGAAAAACTGTTTTTT

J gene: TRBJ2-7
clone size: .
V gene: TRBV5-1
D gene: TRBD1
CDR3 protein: CASRTTAGTGRNEQYF
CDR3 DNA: TGCGCCAGCAGAACAACCGCCGGGACAGGGCGTAACGAGCAGTACTTC

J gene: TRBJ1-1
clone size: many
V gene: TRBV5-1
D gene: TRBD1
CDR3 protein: CASSSGQGVSTEAFF
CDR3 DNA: TGCGCCAGCAGCAGTGGACAGGGGGTTAGCACTGAAGCTTTCTTT

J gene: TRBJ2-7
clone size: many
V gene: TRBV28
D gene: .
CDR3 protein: CASNHLAPNSYEQYF
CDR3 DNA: TGTGCCAGCAATCATCTAGCGCCAAACTCCTACGAGCAGTACTTC

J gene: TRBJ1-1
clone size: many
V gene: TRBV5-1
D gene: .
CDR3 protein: CASSFIGSNTEAFF
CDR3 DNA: TGCGCCAGCAGCTTTATAGGATCGAACACTGAAGCTTTCTTT

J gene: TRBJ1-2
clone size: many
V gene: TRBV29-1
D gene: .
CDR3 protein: CSVGAGTSAGYTF
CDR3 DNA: TGCAGCGTTGGAGCCGGGACCTCCGCTGGCTACACCTTC

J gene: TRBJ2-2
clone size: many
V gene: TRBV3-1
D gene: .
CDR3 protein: CASSARIGARELFF
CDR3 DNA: TGTGCCAGCAGCGCGCGGATCGGCGCACGGGAGCTGTTTTTT

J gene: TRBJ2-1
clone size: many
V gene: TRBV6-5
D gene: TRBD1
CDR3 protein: CASSHRTGPRVYNEQFF
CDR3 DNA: TGTGCCAGCAGTCATCGGACAGGCCCAAGAGTGTACAATGAGCAGTTCTTC